The rows below give T cell receptor beta chains drawn from one sample of a study of blood T cell repertoires in COVID-19. Assay used: immunoSEQ multiplex PCR; TCRdb lists only in-frame clones, some missing. The data show approximately 45,000 clones, approximately 82% seen once. The specimen sequenced was peripheral blood. These TCRs come from an elderly woman with acute or convalescent COVID-19. Both conserved end residues are part of each CDR3. The order of the fields is J gene, clone size, V gene, D gene, CDR3 DNA, CDR3 protein. D genes are given only for firm matches. Clone size appears in some rows only: once, few, many, or a class for an expanded clone.

J: TRBJ1-5; size: .; V: TRBV18; D: TRBD1; DNA: TGTGCCAGCTCACAGGGACAGGAACAGCCCCAGCATTTT; CDR3: CASSQGQEQPQHF
J: TRBJ1-2; size: .; V: TRBV5-1; D: TRBD1; DNA: TGCGCCAGCAGCTTGAACAGGGGGGATGGCTACACCTTC; CDR3: CASSLNRGDGYTF
J: TRBJ2-1; size: .; V: TRBV7-2; D: TRBD2; DNA: TGTGCCAGCAGCTTCGGGGTCCTTAGCGGGGGAGTCTACAATGAGCAGTTCTTC; CDR3: CASSFGVLSGGVYNEQFF
J: TRBJ2-7; size: .; V: TRBV30; D: .; DNA: TGTGCCTGGAGTGTACTCGGCAGGGGCAACGAGCAGTACTTC; CDR3: CAWSVLGRGNEQYF
J: TRBJ1-3; size: .; V: TRBV6-1; D: .; DNA: TGTGCCAGCAGTGAAGGTAACCGGGGGGGGGCGAGATCGAGAAACACCATATATTTT; CDR3: CASSEGNRGGARSRNTIYF
J: TRBJ2-5; size: medium-sized; V: TRBV6-1; D: TRBD2; DNA: TGTGCCAGCAGTGAACTAGCGGGGGGCCCTCAAGAGACCCAGTACTTC; CDR3: CASSELAGGPQETQYF
J: TRBJ1-4; size: .; V: TRBV5-1; D: .; DNA: TGCGCCAGCAGCCTGAACGTCCAGGGGGAAAAACTGTTTTTT; CDR3: CASSLNVQGEKLFF
J: TRBJ2-3; size: .; V: TRBV6-5; D: .; DNA: TGTGCCAGCAGTAAACTAGGAGATACGCAGTATTTT; CDR3: CASSKLGDTQYF
J: TRBJ2-4; size: .; V: TRBV3-1/TRBV3-2; D: .; DNA: TGTGCCAGCAGTCCCCCTAGGGGGGGGGCCAAAAACATTCAGTACTTC; CDR3: CASSPPRGGAKNIQYF
J: TRBJ1-3; size: .; V: TRBV6-5; D: TRBD1; DNA: TGTGCCAGTTACAGGGGGACGGTTGGAAACACCATATATTTT; CDR3: CASYRGTVGNTIYF
J: TRBJ1-1; size: .; V: TRBV6-6; D: TRBD1; DNA: TGTGCCAGCAGTCGAGTCGACAGGGACACTGAAGCTTTCTTT; CDR3: CASSRVDRDTEAFF
J: TRBJ2-5; size: few; V: TRBV7-9; D: TRBD1; DNA: TGTGCCAGCAGCGCGGGGACAGGGTTGGAGACCCAGTACTTC; CDR3: CASSAGTGLETQYF
J: TRBJ1-5; size: few; V: TRBV6-5; D: TRBD1; DNA: TGTGCCACACAATCGACAGGGAACCAGCCCCAGCATTTT; CDR3: CATQSTGNQPQHF
J: TRBJ2-1; size: .; V: TRBV19; D: .; DNA: TGTGCCAGTAGTATTCACCTTTCTAACACAGGCAATGAGCAGTTCTTC; CDR3: CASSIHLSNTGNEQFF
J: TRBJ1-2; size: .; V: TRBV6-5; D: .; DNA: TGTGCCAGCAAAGCGAGCACAATCTATGGCTACACCTTC; CDR3: CASKASTIYGYTF
J: TRBJ2-3; size: .; V: TRBV7-9; D: .; DNA: TGTGCCAGCAGGGATTCCCTTCGGGACACCCACGAGGAAGCAGATACGCAGTATTTT; CDR3: CASRDSLRDTHEEADTQYF